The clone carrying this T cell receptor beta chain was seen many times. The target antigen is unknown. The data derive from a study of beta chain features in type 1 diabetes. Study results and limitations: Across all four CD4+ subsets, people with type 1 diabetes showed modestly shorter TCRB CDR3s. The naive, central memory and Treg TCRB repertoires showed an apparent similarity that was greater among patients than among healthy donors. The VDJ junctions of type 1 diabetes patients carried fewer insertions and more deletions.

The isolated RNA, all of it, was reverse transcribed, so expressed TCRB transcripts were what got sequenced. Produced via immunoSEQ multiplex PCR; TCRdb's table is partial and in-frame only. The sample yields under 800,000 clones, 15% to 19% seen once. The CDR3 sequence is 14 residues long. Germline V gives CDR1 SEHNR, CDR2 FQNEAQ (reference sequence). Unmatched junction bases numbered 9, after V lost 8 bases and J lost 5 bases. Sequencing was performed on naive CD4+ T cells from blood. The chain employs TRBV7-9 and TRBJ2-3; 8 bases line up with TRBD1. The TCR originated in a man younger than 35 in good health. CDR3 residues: CASETGGSLDTQYF. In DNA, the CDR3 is TGTGCCAGCGAAACAGGGGGAAGTTTAGATACGCAGTATTTT.